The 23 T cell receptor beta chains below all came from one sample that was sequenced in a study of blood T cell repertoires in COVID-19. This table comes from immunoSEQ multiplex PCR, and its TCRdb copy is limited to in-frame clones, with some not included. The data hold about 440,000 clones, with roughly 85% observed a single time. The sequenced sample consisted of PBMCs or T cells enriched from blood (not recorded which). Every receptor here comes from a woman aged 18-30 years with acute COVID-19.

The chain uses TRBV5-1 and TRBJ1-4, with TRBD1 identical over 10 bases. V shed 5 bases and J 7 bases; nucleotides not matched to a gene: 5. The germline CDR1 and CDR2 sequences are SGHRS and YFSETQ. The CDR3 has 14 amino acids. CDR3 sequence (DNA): TGCGCCAGCAGGATCGGGACAGGGGTTGAAAAACTGTTTTTT. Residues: CASRIGTGVEKLFF.

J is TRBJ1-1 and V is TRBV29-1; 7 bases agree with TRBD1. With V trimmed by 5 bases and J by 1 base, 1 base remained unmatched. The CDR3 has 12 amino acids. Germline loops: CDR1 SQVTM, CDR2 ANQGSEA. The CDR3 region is CSVRQGNTEAFF. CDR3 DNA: TGCAGCGTTCGACAGGGGAACACTGAAGCTTTCTTT.

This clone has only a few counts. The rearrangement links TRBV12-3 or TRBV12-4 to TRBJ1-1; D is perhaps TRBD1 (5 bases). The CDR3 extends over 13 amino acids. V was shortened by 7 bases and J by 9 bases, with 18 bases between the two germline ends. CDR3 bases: TGTGCCAGCACCAGGGACCCGGGGGAACAAGCTTTCTTT. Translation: CASTRDPGEQAFF.

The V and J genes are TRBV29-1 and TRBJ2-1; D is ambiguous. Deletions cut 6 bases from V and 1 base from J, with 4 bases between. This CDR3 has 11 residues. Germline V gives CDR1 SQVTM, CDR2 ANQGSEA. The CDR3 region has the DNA TGCAGCGTGCGGTCCTACAATGAGCAGTTCTTC. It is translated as CSVRSYNEQFF.

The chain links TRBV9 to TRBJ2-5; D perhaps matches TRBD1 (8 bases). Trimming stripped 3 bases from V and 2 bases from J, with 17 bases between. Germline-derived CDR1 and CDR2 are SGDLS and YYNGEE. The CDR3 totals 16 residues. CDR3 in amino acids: CASSALPQGGQETQYF. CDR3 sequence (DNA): TGTGCCAGCAGCGCCCTTCCACAGGGGGGGCAAGAGACCCAGTACTTC.

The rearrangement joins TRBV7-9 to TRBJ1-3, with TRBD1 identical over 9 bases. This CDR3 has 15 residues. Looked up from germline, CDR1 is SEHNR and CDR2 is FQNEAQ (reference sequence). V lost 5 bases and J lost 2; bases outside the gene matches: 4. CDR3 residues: CASSLQGAAGNTIYF. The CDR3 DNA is TGTGCCAGCAGCCTACAGGGGGCGGCTGGAAACACCATATATTTT.

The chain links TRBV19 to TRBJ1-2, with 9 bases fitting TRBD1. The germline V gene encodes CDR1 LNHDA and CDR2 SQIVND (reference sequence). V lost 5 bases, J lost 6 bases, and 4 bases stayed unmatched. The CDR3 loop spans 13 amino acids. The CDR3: CASSYRGQDGYTF. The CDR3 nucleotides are TGTGCCAGTAGTTACAGGGGGCAGGATGGCTACACCTTC.

CDR3 DNA: TGTGCCAGCAGCTTAGGACCGACTCTCTATGGCTACACCTTC. It encodes CASSLGPTLYGYTF. The genes are TRBV7-9 and TRBJ1-2, with D unresolved. The length of the CDR3 is 14 residues. Trimming removed 1 base from V and 4 bases from J, with 10 bases in between. Germline CDR1 and CDR2: SEHNR and FQNEAQ (reference sequence).

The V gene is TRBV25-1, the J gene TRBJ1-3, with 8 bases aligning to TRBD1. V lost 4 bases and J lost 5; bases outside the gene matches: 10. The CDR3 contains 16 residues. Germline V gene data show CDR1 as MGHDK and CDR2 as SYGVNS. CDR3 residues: CASSGGTGALRNTIYF. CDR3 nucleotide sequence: TGTGCCAGCAGTGGTGGGACAGGAGCACTTCGAAACACCATATATTTT.

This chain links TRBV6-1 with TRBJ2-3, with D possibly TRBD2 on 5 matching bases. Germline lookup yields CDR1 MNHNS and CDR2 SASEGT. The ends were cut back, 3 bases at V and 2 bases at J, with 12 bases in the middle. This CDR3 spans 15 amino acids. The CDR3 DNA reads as TGTGCCAGCAGTGAGGAGCGGAAAGACACAGATACGCAGTATTTT. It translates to CASSEERKDTDTQYF.

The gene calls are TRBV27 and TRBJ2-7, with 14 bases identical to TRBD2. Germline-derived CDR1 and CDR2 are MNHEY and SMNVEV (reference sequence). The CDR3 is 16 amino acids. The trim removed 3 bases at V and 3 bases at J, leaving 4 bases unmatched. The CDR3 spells CASSLGTSGRSYEQYF. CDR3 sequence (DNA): TGTGCCAGCAGTTTGGGGACTAGCGGGAGAAGCTACGAGCAGTACTTC.

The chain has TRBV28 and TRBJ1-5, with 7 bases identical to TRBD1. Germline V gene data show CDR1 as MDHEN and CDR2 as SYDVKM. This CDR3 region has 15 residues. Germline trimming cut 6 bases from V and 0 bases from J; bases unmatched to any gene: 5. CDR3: CASRAQGGSNQPQHF. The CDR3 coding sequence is TGTGCCAGCAGGGCGCAGGGGGGTAGCAATCAGCCCCAGCATTTT. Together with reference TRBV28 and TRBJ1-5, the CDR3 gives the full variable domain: DVKVTQSSRYLVKRTGEKVFLECVQDMDHENMFWYRQDPGLGLRLIYFSYDVKMKEKGDIPEGYSVSREKKERFSLILESASTNQTSMYLCASRAQGGSNQPQHFGDGTRLSIL.

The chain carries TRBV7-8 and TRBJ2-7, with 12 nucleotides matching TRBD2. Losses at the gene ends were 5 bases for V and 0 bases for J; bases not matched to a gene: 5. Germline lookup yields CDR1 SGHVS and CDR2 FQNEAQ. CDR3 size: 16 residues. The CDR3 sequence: CASSTWTSGASYEQYF. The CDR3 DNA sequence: TGTGCCAGCAGCACCTGGACTAGCGGGGCCTCCTACGAGCAGTACTTC.

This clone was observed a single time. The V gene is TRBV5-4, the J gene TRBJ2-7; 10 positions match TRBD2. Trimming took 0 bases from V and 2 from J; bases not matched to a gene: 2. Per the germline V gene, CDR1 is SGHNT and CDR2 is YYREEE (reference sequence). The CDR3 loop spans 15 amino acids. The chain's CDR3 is CASSLGGTSAYEQYF. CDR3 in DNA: TGTGCCAGCAGCTTGGGCGGGACTAGCGCCTACGAGCAGTACTTC.

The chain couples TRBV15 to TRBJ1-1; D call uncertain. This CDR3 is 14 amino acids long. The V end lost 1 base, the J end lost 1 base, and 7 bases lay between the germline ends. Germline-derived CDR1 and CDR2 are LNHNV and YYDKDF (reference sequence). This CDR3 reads CATSRGSGNTEAFF. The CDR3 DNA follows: TGTGCCACCAGCAGAGGTTCGGGGAACACTGAAGCTTTCTTT.

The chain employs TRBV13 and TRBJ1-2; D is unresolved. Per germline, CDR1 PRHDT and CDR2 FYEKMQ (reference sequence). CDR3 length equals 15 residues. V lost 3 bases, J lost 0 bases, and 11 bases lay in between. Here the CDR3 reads CASSFGVPANYGYTF. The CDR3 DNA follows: TGTGCCAGCAGCTTCGGAGTTCCAGCTAACTATGGCTACACCTTC. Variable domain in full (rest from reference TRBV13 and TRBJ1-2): AAGVIQSPRHLIKEKRETATLKCYPIPRHDTVYWYQQGPGQDPQFLISFYEKMQSDKGSIPDRFSAQQFSDYHSELNMSSLELGDSALYFCASSFGVPANYGYTFGSGTRLTVV.

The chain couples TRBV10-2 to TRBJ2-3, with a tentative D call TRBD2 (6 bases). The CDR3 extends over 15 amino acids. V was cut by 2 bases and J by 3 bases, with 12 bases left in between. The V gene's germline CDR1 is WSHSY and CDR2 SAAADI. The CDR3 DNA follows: TGCGCCAGCAGTGAGATCGGAGGGCCGACAGATACGCAGTATTTT. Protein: CASSEIGGPTDTQYF.

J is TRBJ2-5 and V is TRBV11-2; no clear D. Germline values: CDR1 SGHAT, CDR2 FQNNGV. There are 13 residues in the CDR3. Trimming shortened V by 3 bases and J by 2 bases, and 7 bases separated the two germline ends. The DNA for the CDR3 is TGTGCCAGCAGCTTGACAATTCAAGAGACCCAGTACTTC. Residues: CASSLTIQETQYF.

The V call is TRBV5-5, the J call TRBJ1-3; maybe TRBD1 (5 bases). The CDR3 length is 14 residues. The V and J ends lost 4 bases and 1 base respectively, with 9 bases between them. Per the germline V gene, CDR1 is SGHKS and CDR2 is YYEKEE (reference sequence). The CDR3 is CASSRQGSGNTIYF. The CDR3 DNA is TGTGCCAGCAGCCGTCAGGGTTCTGGAAACACCATATATTTT.

The CDR3 loop reads CASSYSGDGGTEAFF. DNA of the CDR3: TGTGCCAGCAGTTACTCTGGGGATGGGGGGACTGAAGCTTTCTTT. V usage is TRBV6-5 and J usage is TRBJ1-1; D might be TRBD1 (5 bases). V was shortened by 0 bases and J by 5 bases, with 13 bases between the two germline ends. From germline, CDR1 is MNHEY and CDR2 SVGAGI. The CDR3 loop spans 15 amino acids.

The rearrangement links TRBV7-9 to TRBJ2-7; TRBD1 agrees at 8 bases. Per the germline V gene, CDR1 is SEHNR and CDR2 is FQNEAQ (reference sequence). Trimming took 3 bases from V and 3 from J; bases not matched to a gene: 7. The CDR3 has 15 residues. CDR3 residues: CASSFGQGGDYEQYF. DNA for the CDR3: TGTGCCAGCAGCTTCGGACAGGGCGGTGACTACGAGCAGTACTTC.

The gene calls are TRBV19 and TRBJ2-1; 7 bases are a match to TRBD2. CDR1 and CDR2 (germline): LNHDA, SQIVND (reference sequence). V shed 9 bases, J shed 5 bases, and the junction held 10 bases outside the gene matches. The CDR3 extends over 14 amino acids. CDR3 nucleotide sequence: TGTGCCAGCGCAACCGGGACTAACCACAATGAGCAGTTCTTC. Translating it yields CASATGTNHNEQFF.

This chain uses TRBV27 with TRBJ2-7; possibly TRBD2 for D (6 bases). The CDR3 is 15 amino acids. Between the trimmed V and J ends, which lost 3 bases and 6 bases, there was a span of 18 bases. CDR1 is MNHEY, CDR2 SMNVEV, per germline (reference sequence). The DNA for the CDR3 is TGTGCCAGCAGTTTTGTTGGGCAGGGAGGCGGCGAGCAGTACTTC. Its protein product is CASSFVGQGGGEQYF.